A single sample gave rise to the 7 T cell receptor beta chains below, sequenced in a study of T cells in Graves' hyperthyroidism and ophthalmopathy (dated by TCRdb to the late 2010s). Libraries were prepared through multiplex PCR. The sequencer was an Illumina HiSeq 2000. The TCR beta CDR3 regions were amplified from the RNA transcripts. The first round of RT-PCR for the TCR CDR3 was performed with the HTBI primer set and the Qiagen OneStep RT-PCR kit. TCRdb passed the public sequencing reads through fastp at Q25 and MiXCR, retaining productive beta sequences. CDR3 protein duplicates are merged, each entry listing the most common genes and DNA. The sample table records about 290,000 distinct CDR3 sequences; less than 15% of these occur just once. The ten largest clones capture 6% to 8% of the sample. The specimen was blood. The receptors were sampled from a woman in her thirties with Graves' hyperthyroidism that later progressed to Graves' ophthalmopathy.

This clonotype was observed at least ten times. The chain joins TRBV5-1 to TRBJ1-1; TRBD1 aligns across 9 bases. Germline V CDR1 and CDR2: SGHRS, YFSETQ. After removal of 4 bases from V and 5 bases from J, the junction contained 12 bases not matched to a gene. CDR3 length equals 16 residues. The CDR3 here is CASSHLGGQGATEAFF. CDR3 DNA: TGCGCCAGCAGCCATCTAGGGGGACAGGGAGCAACTGAAGCTTTCTTT.

This clonotype was seen ten or more times. The chain joins TRBV6-2 or TRBV6-3 to TRBJ2-1; D gene unclear. The germline CDR1 and CDR2 sequences are MNHEY and SVGEGT. The length of the CDR3 is 14 residues. The V and J ends lost 5 bases and 0 bases respectively, with 8 bases between them. The CDR3 loop reads CASSNLYSYNEQFF. The CDR3 DNA reads as TGTGCCAGCAGTAATCTATACTCCTACAATGAGCAGTTCTTC.

The sample holds many counts of this clonotype. This chain joins TRBV30 and TRBJ1-2; 11 bases match TRBD1. Germline CDR1 reads GTSNPN; CDR2 reads SVGIG (reference sequence). V shed 3 bases and J 5 bases; nucleotides not matched to a gene: 5. The CDR3 spans 14 residues. CDR3 coding DNA: TGTGCCTGGAGCCTGGGACAGGGGGATTATGGCTACACCTTC. Amino acids: CAWSLGQGDYGYTF.

The rearrangement uses TRBV6-5 and TRBJ1-5; D is perhaps TRBD1 (5 bases). This CDR3 has 15 amino acids. The germline CDR1 and CDR2 sequences are MNHEY and SVGAGI. The V and J ends lost 2 bases and 2 bases respectively, with 10 bases between them. CDR3 bases: TGTGCCAGCAGTTACAGGGGCTCCGGCAATCAGCCCCAGCATTTT. Amino acid sequence: CASSYRGSGNQPQHF.

The gene calls are TRBV7-3 and TRBJ2-1; TRBD2 agrees at 8 bases. CDR1 and CDR2 (germline): SGHTA, FQGTGA. The J segment lost 7 bases and the V segment lost 1 base, leaving 9 bases of the junction unmatched. The CDR3 totals 16 residues. CDR3 residues: CASSLIGGGLENEQFF. CDR3 in DNA: TGTGCCAGCAGCTTAATCGGGGGGGGGCTGGAGAATGAGCAGTTCTTC.

This clonotype was counted at least ten times. The genes are TRBV7-8 and TRBJ1-2; TRBD1 might be the D (5 bases). Germline V CDR1 and CDR2: SGHVS, FQNEAQ. The CDR3 sequence is 12 residues long. Trimming took 1 base from V and 5 from J, leaving 5 bases between them. CDR3 sequence reads: CASSLGQYGYTF. CDR3 DNA: TGTGCCAGCAGCTTAGGACAGTATGGCTACACCTTC.

There are many counts of this clonotype. The chain carries TRBV7-9 and TRBJ2-7, with D perhaps TRBD1 or TRBD2 (5 bases each). The CDR3 length is 14 residues. Germline values: CDR1 SEHNR, CDR2 FQNEAQ (reference sequence). Trimming pared 5 bases from V and 0 bases from J, leaving 11 bases between. The CDR3 coding sequence is TGTGCCAGCAGCGGGACGTCAAACTCCTACGAGCAGTACTTC. It encodes CASSGTSNSYEQYF.